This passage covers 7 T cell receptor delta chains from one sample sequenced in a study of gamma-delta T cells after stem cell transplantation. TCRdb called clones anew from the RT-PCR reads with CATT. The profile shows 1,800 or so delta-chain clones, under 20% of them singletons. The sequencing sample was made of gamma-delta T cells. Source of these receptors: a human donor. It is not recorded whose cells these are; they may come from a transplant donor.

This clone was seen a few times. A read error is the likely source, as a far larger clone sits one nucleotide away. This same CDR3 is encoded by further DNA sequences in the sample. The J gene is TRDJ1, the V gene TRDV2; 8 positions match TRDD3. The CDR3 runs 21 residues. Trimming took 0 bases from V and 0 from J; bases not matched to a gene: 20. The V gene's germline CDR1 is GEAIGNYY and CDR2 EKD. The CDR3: CACDTVTGGYNGTSYTDKLIF. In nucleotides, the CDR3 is TGTGCCTGTGACACCGTCACTGGGGGGTACAACGGGACTTCGTACACCGATAAACTCATCTTT.

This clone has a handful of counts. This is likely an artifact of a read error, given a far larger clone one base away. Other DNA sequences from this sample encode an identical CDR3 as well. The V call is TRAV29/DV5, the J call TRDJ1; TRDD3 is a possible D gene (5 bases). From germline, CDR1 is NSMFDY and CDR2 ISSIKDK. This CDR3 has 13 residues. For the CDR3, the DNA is TGCGCAGCACAATTTAAGAGGGGGGATAAACTCATCTTT. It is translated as CAAQFKRGDKLIF.

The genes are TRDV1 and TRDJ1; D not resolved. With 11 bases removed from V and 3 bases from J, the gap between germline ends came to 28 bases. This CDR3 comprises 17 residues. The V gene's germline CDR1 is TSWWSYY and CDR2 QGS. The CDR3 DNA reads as TGTGCTAGTGGGAAACGAATCACATGTCGGGCGGCCGATAAACTCATCTTT. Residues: CASGKRITCRAADKLIF.

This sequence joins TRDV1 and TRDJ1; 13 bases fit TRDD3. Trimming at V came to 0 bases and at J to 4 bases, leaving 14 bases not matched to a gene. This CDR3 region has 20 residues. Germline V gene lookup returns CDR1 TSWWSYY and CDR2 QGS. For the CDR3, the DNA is TGTGCTCTTGGGGAACTAGTGACCGCCTACTGGGGGATACGCAGCGATAAACTCATCTTT. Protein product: CALGELVTAYWGIRSDKLIF.

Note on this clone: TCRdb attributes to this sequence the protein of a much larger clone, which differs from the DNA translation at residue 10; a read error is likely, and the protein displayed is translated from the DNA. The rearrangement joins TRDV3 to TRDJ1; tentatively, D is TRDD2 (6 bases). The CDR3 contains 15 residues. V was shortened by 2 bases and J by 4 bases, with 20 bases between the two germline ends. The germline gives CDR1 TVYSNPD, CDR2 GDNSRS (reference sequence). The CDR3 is CAFSLLPLYIDKLIF. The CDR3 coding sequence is TGTGCCTTTTCACTCCTTCCGCTGTACATCGATAAACTCATCTTT.

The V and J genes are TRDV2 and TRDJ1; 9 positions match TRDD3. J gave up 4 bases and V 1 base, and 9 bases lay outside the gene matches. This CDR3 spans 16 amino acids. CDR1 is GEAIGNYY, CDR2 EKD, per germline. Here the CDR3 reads CACDTLGDPKIDKLIF. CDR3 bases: TGTGCCTGTGACACGCTGGGGGATCCCAAGATCGATAAACTCATCTTT.

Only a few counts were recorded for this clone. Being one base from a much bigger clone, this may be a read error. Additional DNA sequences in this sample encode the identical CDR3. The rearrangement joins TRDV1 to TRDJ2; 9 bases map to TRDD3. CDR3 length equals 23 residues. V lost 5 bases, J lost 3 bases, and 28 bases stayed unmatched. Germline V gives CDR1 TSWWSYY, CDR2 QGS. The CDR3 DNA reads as TGTGCTCTTGGGAAGGGGATCCTACTGAAATACGGGGGGATACTGGACCTGACAGCACAACTCTTCTTT. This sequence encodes CALGKGILLKYGGILDLTAQLFF.